These 5 T cell receptor beta chains were all obtained from the same sample, sequenced in a study of blood T cell repertoires in COVID-19. The assay was immunoSEQ multiplex PCR, and TCRdb's table has in-frame clones only and misses some. The sample contains about 250,000 clones, approximately 84% of which appear only once. The sequenced sample consisted of PBMCs or T cells enriched from blood (not recorded which). Receptors originate from a man aged 35-49 years who had recovered from COVID-19.

This chain connects TRBV7-2 to TRBJ2-7, with 12 positions matching TRBD1. With V trimmed by 3 bases and J by 6 bases, 6 bases remained unmatched. The CDR3 contains 15 residues. CDR1 and CDR2 from the germline V gene are SGHTA and FQGNSA. The CDR3 region is CASSLEGQGAVEQYF. For the CDR3, the DNA is TGTGCCAGCAGCTTGGAGGGACAGGGGGCTGTCGAGCAGTACTTC.

This clone has just a few counts. J is TRBJ2-1 and V is TRBV4-3; 11 bases map to TRBD1. Per germline, CDR1 LGHNA and CDR2 YSLEER. V lost 4 bases to trimming and J lost 6 bases; unmatched junction nucleotides: 5. The CDR3 is 15 amino acids. CDR3 DNA: TGCGCCAGCAGCCCTCAGGGACAGGGGGGCAATGAGCAGTTCTTC. Residues: CASSPQGQGGNEQFF.

The chain joins TRBV19 to TRBJ1-4; 10 nucleotides match TRBD1. CDR1 and CDR2 (germline): LNHDA, SQIVND (reference sequence). The junction had 7 bases not matched to a gene; V was cut back by 6 bases and J by 3 bases. CDR3 length: 16 amino acids. CDR3 bases: TGTGCCAGTAGACGCACCGGGACAGGGGCTAATGAAAAACTGTTTTTT. It is translated as CASRRTGTGANEKLFF.

This rearrangement joins TRBV7-6 to TRBJ2-1; 7 bases line up with TRBD2. Germline V CDR1 and CDR2: SGHVS, FNYEAQ. V shed 1 base and J 5 bases; nucleotides not matched to a gene: 2. This CDR3 comprises 14 residues. CDR3 sequence: CASSLVLADNEQFF. The CDR3 DNA reads as TGTGCCAGCAGCTTAGTGCTAGCGGACAATGAGCAGTTCTTC.

This rearrangement joins TRBV18 to TRBJ1-1, with 7 nucleotides matching TRBD1. J lost 5 bases, V lost 3 bases, and 9 bases had no gene match. The CDR3 covers 15 residues. Germline CDR1 is KGHSH and CDR2 is LQKENI. The CDR3 reads CASSPEQGWMTEAFF. CDR3 coding DNA: TGTGCCAGCTCACCCGAACAGGGGTGGATGACTGAAGCTTTCTTT.